The entry below gives a single TCR beta chain sequence along with its context. It lacks a known antigen. Library creation used the immunoSEQ multiplex PCR assay. A mixture of 60 forward primers for TCR Vbeta segments and 13 reverse primers for TCR Jbeta segments was used in the multiplex PCR. The CDR3 region of rearranged TCR beta genes was amplified from genomic DNA by a multiplex PCR assay. Amplified TCR beta libraries were sequenced as 87-base-pair reads on the Illumina HiSeq System. Per the original workflow: Across the 670 or so repertoires, a later analysis counted some 81 million unique TCR beta chains, roughly 11 million of which were shared by at least two donors. To remove PCR and sequencing errors, raw reads were error-corrected and collapsed into unique sequences using a nearest-neighbor algorithm that merged closely related sequences. To assign V, D and J gene segments, CDR3 sequences were aligned to IMGT reference sequences. Each retained sequence needed at least a six-nucleotide match to both a V gene segment and a J gene segment. A rearrangement was called productive if the CDR3 had no stop codons and remained in frame with V and J, and every other rearrangement was called non-productive. CDR3 was defined according to IMGT convention as the region running from the second conserved V-encoded cysteine to the conserved J-encoded phenylalanine. The earlier analysis of 500 to 600 of the donors excluded sequences that lacked an unambiguous match to a single V gene segment. In an earlier analysis of 587 of the donors, V segments were called functional above 56.7% productive rearrangements and were called segregating when the between-donor standard deviation exceeded 5%. To diagnose cytomegalovirus status from the catalog of TCR beta chain sequences, a statistical classification framework was built. V and J gene assignment, in a later analysis, came from comparing TCR nucleotide sequences with IMGT/GENE-DB human TR gene sequences. A later analysis assigned CDR3 sequences and most-parsimonious VDJ recombination scenarios with the TCRdist pipeline. A later analysis defined each TCR beta chain by its CDR3 amino acid sequence plus V-gene family, and excluded reads lacking a unique V-gene family. A later analysis removed 550 to 700 highly shared, low-generation-probability nucleotide sequences to deal with suspected cross-contamination and a sequencing artifact. In a later analysis, a clonal expansion index was calculated for each public chain from normalized within-repertoire ranks of inferred template counts. In a later analysis, generation probabilities were computed with a VDJ recombination model fitted to out-of-frame rearrangements, and the resulting probabilities were checked against IGoR. Hypergeometric tests were used in a later analysis to score TCR-TCR, TCR-HLA and TCR-CMV co-occurrence, with a repertoire-size bias correction applied to the TCR pairs. To estimate false discovery rates, a later analysis permuted the HLA or CMV assignments 20 times. In a later analysis, co-occurring TCRs were grouped using DBSCAN, with TCRdist sequence similarity added in when clustering inside HLA-allele-positive subsets. Co-occurrence clustering excluded repertoires with fewer than 30,000 or more than 120,000 public chains, plus five with anomalous nucleotide sharing. TCRdb carries this immuneACCESS record with in-frame sequences only. Its versions omit some clonotypes, under half of them owing to an unresolved V gene in the studies checked, with the rest unexplained. D and trimming come from the DNA, and the V and J calls and clone size come from that table. Per the sample table, the count is 45,000 to 60,000 clones. Of the sample, 2.3% falls within the top ten clones.

This specimen belongs to a study of cytomegalovirus exposure and HLA in healthy donors (dated by TCRdb to 2015 to 2018). A note on the overall study: In an earlier analysis of 550 to 750 of the donors, roughly 300 Gb of sequence data and approximately 120 million unique TCR beta sequences from 150 million to 200 million T cells were reported. About 330 gigabases of sequencing data and 91 million or so unique TCR sequences made up an early release that covered nearly 650 HLA-typed donors. The genetic ancestry cluster associated with self-reported Caucasian donors included 81% of the roughly 380 genotyped donors. The study was designed to test whether signatures of past pathogen exposure could be identified by cataloging public T cell receptors. The study profiled the T cell repertoires of 500 to 800 subjects by immunosequencing and related them to cytomegalovirus serostatus. Along with the roughly 700-subject first cohort, a separate validation cohort of over a hundred different subjects was used. High-throughput TCR immunosequencing, statistical association of individual TCRs with disease status, and machine learning were combined to predict cytomegalovirus infection status. In a later analysis, previously published TCR beta repertoires from some 640 donors were re-analyzed and high-resolution HLA genotyping was added so that TCR occurrence patterns could be studied. In the later analysis, no new phenotypic data were used to find candidate immune exposures; instead, reliance was placed on TCR beta sequences and their occurrence across donors. An earlier analysis of 587 of the donors applied high-throughput TCR beta sequencing to assess whether each TCR beta V gene segment acted as functional or pseudogenic. Donor age, sex, ethnicity and CMV serostatus were collected together with the repertoire data. Genome-wide SNP genotypes for about 65% of the 666 donors were used in a later genetic analysis, which treated that subset as a discovery cohort. All discovery cohort repertoires had been generated using a single sequencing platform. HLA typing included class I and class II loci at four-digit resolution. The number of typed donors differed by locus: about 620-630 for A, B, C, DRB1 and DQB1; approximately 520 for DQA1; around 580 for DPA1; and roughly 490 for DPB1. Roughly 5 DR-DQ haplotypes were handled as single units for association and clustering because linkage in the cohort was strong. Across roughly 420 genotyped donors of the cohort, an average of about 240,000 unique TCR beta nucleotide sequences per donor were sequenced, and about a sixth of those sequences were non-productive.

From cysteine to phenylalanine, the CDR3 is 17 amino acids long. Only CDR3 DNA remains: 51 bases, in frame from the first base. For this chain, trimming is 3 bases at the V end and 3 bases at the J end, and the number of junction bases without a gene match is 10. The germline V gene specifies SQVTM as CDR1 and ANQGSEA as CDR2. The cohort consisted of approximately 670 healthy bone marrow donors. At the time of sampling, all cohort members were nominally healthy, though unrecorded immune exposures were likely present. The donor tested CMV seronegative and was one of the 352 seronegative cohort members. A peripheral blood sample was collected from each donor, and TCR beta sequencing was performed on peripheral blood mononuclear cells. Genomic DNA extraction from the blood cell samples was performed with the Qiagen DNeasy Blood Extraction Kit. Summary of the overall study and its limitations: An earlier analysis of some 590 of the donors showed that most TCR beta V segments appeared in productive rearrangements either about 90% or about 30% of the time, which broadly matched IMGT annotations. A group of highly shared sequence variants was considered likely to be a technical artifact of the sequencing pipeline. According to a later analysis, most CMV-associated TCR beta chains appeared to be HLA-restricted, and the HLA associations seemed to be driven largely by CMV exposure. The cohort was sequenced for TCR beta chains only, and without alpha or paired-chain data the features that could be detected were limited. Several of the top co-occurrence clusters appeared to be linked to parvovirus B19, influenza, CMV and Epstein-Barr virus, according to a later analysis. Some IMGT-functional V segments, including TRBV6-2 and TRBV6-3, could not be told apart with the 87-base-pair reads, so those segments were excluded. CMV serostatus was the only immune exposure information available for the cohort. A later analysis associated about 18,000 TCR beta sequences with specific HLA alleles at a false discovery rate of 0.05. A further reported finding was that TCR beta sequences accurately predicted the HLA-A and HLA-B alleles for most subjects in the first cohort. Correlated functional status among segregating V segments might reflect linkage disequilibrium, but an unknown experimental factor could not be ruled out. In vitro tests confirmed that a few of the cytomegalovirus-associated TCR beta chains recognize cytomegalovirus antigens. In a later analysis, the rate of TCR association differed among HLA loci, with DRB1 alleles having the most associated TCRs and HLA-C alleles having the fewest. Because counts were too low, seventeen rarely observed V segments, including chromosome 9 orphons, were left out of the earlier analysis of some 600 of the donors. In both the original and validation cohorts, the classifier was reported to diagnose cytomegalovirus status with high specificity and sensitivity. While some public TCRs were present in many individuals, most TCR sequences turned up only very rarely across donors. Compared with the approximately 700-donor mean, donors in an Asian-associated ancestry cluster had fewer N-insertions in productive TCRs, according to a later genetic analysis. According to the authors, the approach could potentially be generalized to other disease states and immunological phenotypes. When HLA alleles, especially DR and DQ, strongly co-occurred, TCR associations were difficult to assign to individual alleles. The study gave a list of about 160 TCR beta chains associated with cytomegalovirus. In a later genetic analysis, a missense DCLRE1C variant was associated with V-gene and J-gene trimming of TCR beta chains, and the association was replicated in an independent cohort. Roughly uniform sequencing depth across donors was assumed in presence/absence analyses, although this assumption may not hold. Because HLA typing was missing for some donors at each locus, association tests included only the typed subset. In a later analysis, HLA-associated TCR beta chains showed more clonal expansion and lower generation probabilities than non-associated chains that were equally common.

The chain links TRBV29-1 with TRBJ2-5, and TRBD2 aligns with 13 junction nucleotides. The TCR sequence derives from a female donor in good health and CMV-seronegative. Material: PBMCs. Here the CDR3 is given as CSVENLGLAGLEETQYF. The nucleotide sequence is TGCAGCGTTGAGAACTTGGGACTAGCGGGATTAGAAGAGACCCAGTACTTC.